This TCR beta chain emerged from a study of T cell changes during pregnancy in multiple sclerosis. This CDR3 comprises 16 residues. Germline CDR1 and CDR2: SEHNR and FQNEAQ (reference sequence). The ends lost 2 bases at V and 4 bases at J; junction bases unmatched: 6. The data were produced by immunoSEQ multiplex PCR, yet TCRdb's version contains in-frame clones alone and is incomplete. The repertoire holds 45,000 to 70,000 clones, with approximately 90% as singletons. The sequences come from CD4+ T cells from peripheral blood mononuclear cells, collected after pregnancy. The chain uses TRBV7-9 and TRBJ2-5, with 11 bases lining up with TRBD1. This receptor was obtained from a female donor in good health, enrolled as a control in a pregnancy study. The CDR3 coding sequence is TGTGCCAGCAGCTTAATCAGGACAGGGGGCAGAGAGACCCAGTACTTC. As protein: CASSLIRTGGRETQYF.